Listed below are T cell receptor beta chains from one sample, sequenced in a study of cytomegalovirus exposure and HLA in healthy donors. Profiled with immunoSEQ multiplex PCR; TCRdb holds only in-frame clones, not every one. The sample carries around 150,000 clones, roughly 80% recorded once. Sequenced sample: PBMCs. Receptors originate from a male donor in good health and CMV-seronegative. CDR3s include the opening cysteine and the closing phenylalanine or tryptophan. A D gene is named only where the DNA matches it firmly. Rows may omit the clone size; those that give it use once, few, many or a size class.

>TRBV6-6|.|TRBJ2-5|TRBD1
CASSRTGGPQETQYF
TGTGCCAGCAGTCGGACAGGGGGACCCCAAGAGACCCAGTACTTC
>TRBV2|.|TRBJ1-5|TRBD1
CASKTGDYSNQPQHF
TGTGCCAGCAAGACAGGGGACTATAGCAATCAGCCCCAGCATTTT
>TRBV25-1|.|TRBJ2-7|.
CASSPFRAGKSYEQYF
TGTGCCAGCAGCCCTTTCCGCGCCGGGAAGTCCTACGAGCAGTACTTC
>TRBV19|.|TRBJ2-1|.
CASSTGRPDEQFF
TGTGCCAGTAGTACAGGCCGTCCAGATGAGCAGTTCTTC
>TRBV25-1|.|TRBJ2-1|.
CASSPESSYNEQFF
TGTGCCAGCAGTCCGGAGAGCTCCTACAATGAGCAGTTCTTC
>TRBV28|.|TRBJ2-1|.
CASRISGTYNEQFF
TGTGCCAGCAGGATAAGCGGTACCTACAATGAGCAGTTCTTC
>TRBV19|.|TRBJ1-1|TRBD1
CASTKDRVAEAFF
TGTGCCAGTACCAAAGACAGGGTGGCTGAAGCTTTCTTT
>TRBV6-4|.|TRBJ2-2|.
CASSEGTSLTGELFF
TGTGCCAGCAGTGAAGGAACTAGCTTAACCGGGGAGCTGTTTTTT
>TRBV4-2|once|TRBJ2-1|TRBD2
CASSQTLAGSYNEQFF
TGTGCCAGCAGCCAAACTTTAGCGGGTAGTTACAATGAGCAGTTCTTC
>TRBV10-3|.|TRBJ2-3|TRBD2
CAISEGGGVTQYF
TGTGCCATCAGTGAGGGGGGGGGAGTAACGCAGTATTTT
>TRBV19|once|TRBJ1-2|.
CASKGGRRYGDYGYTF
TGTGCCAGTAAGGGAGGGAGACGGTATGGGGACTATGGCTACACCTTC
>TRBV5-1|.|TRBJ2-3|TRBD2
CASSPGTSGATDTQYF
TGCGCCAGCAGCCCAGGGACTAGCGGGGCCACAGATACGCAGTATTTT
>TRBV4-3|once|TRBJ1-5|.
CASSQDYGSNQPQHF
TGCGCCAGCAGCCAAGATTACGGTAGCAATCAGCCCCAGCATTTT
>TRBV28|.|TRBJ2-3|.
CASSWLSDTDTQYF
TGTGCCAGCAGTTGGTTAAGCGACACAGATACGCAGTATTTT
>TRBV28|once|TRBJ2-3|.
CASSSRAPDTQYF
TGTGCCAGCAGTTCTAGAGCCCCAGATACGCAGTATTTT
>TRBV28|few|TRBJ1-4|TRBD1
CASSLGTGDSEKLFF
TGTGCCAGCAGTTTAGGGACAGGGGACAGTGAAAAACTGTTTTTT
>TRBV7-9|.|TRBJ2-1|.
CASPPGSSDNEQFF
TGTGCCAGCCCCCCCGGGAGTAGCGACAATGAGCAGTTCTTC
>TRBV11-2|.|TRBJ2-2|TRBD2
CASSLATSDANTGELFF
TGTGCCAGCAGCCTAGCTACTAGCGACGCGAACACCGGGGAGCTGTTTTTT
>TRBV4-3|.|TRBJ2-4|.
CASSQETGRGDIQYF
TGCGCCAGCAGCCAAGAGACGGGGCGGGGTGACATTCAGTACTTC
>TRBV6-1|.|TRBJ2-2|TRBD1
CASSAGTGVTGELFF
TGTGCCAGCAGTGCCGGGACAGGGGTCACCGGGGAGCTGTTTTTT
>TRBV4-2|.|TRBJ2-5|.
CASSQDRQLLETQYF
TGTGCCAGCAGCCAAGATCGACAGCTTTTGGAGACCCAGTACTTC
>TRBV18|.|TRBJ2-7|.
CASSPPLRGAYEQYF
TGTGCCAGCTCACCACCCCTCAGGGGGGCCTACGAGCAGTACTTC
>TRBV23-1|few|TRBJ1-5|.
CASSHFEVCPYNNQPQHF
TGCGCCAGCAGTCATTTTGAGGTGTGTCCCTATAATAATCAGCCCCAGCATTTT
>TRBV28|.|TRBJ2-7|.
CASSYRVSYEQYF
TGTGCCAGCTCATACAGGGTCTCCTACGAGCAGTACTTC
>TRBV7-2|.|TRBJ1-5|.
CASSLEGRQPQHF
TGTGCCAGCAGCTTAGAGGGGCGACAGCCCCAGCATTTT
>TRBV5-8|.|TRBJ2-7|.
CANSLGTGTYEQYF
TGTGCCAACAGCTTGGGAACCGGTACCTACGAGCAGTACTTC
>TRBV4-3|few|TRBJ2-1|.
CASSQVGGEQFF
TGCGCCAGCAGCCAAGTAGGGGGTGAGCAGTTCTTC